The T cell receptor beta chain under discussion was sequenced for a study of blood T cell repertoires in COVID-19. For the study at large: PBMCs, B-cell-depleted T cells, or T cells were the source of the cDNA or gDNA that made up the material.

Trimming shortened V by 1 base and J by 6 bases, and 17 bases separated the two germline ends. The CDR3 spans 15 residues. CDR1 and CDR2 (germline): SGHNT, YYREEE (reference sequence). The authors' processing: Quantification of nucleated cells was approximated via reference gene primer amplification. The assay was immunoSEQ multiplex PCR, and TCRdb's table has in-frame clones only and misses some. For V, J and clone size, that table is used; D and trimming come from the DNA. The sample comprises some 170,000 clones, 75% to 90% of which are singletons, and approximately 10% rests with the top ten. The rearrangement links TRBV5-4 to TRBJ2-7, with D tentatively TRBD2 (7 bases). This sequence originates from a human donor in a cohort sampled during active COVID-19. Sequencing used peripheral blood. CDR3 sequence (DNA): TGTGCCAGCAGCTTGCCGGGCAGGGGAGGGAGCGAGCAGTACTTC. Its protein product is CASSLPGRGGSEQYF.